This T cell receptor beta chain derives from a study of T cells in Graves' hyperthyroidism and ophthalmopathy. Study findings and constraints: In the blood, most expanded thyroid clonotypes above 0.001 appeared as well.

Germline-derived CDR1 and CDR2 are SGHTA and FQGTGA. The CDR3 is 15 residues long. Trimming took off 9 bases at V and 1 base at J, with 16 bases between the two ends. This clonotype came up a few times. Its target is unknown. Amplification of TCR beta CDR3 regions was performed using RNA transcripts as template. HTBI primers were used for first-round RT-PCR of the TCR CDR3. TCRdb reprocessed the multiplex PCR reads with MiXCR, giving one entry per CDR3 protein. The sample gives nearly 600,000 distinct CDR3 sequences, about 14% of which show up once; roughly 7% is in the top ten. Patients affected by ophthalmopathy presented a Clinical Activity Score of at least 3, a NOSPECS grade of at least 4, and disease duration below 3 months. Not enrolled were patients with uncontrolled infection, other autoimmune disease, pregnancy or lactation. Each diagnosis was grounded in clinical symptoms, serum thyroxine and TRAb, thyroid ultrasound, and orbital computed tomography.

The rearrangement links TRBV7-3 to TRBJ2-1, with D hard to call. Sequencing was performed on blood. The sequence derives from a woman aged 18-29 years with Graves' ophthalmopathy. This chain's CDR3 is CASSIEDLSYNEQFF. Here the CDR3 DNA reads TGTGCCAGTAGTATAGAAGACTTATCCTACAATGAGCAGTTCTTC.